A single sample gave rise to the 8 T cell receptor beta chains below, sequenced in a study of blood T cell repertoires in COVID-19 (dated by TCRdb to the early 2020s). The library was made by the immunoSEQ multiplex PCR assay. TCRdb took this table from immuneACCESS and kept in-frame rearrangements with V and J called. Such tables lack part of the clones; where checked against another copy, unresolved V genes explain under half of the gap, and the rest is unexplained. The sample table contains approximately 100,000 clones; only one count was recorded for 75% to 85% of them. Clones ranked in the top ten supply approximately 25% of the sample. The material sequenced was peripheral blood. The receptors derive from a man between 60 and 75 years old with acute or convalescent COVID-19.

The rearrangement joins TRBV2 to TRBJ1-2; TRBD1 matches at 9 bases. V lost 8 bases, J lost 8 bases, and 9 bases stayed unmatched. The CDR3 contains 13 residues. The germline gives CDR1 SNHLY, CDR2 FYNNEI. The CDR3 region is CASAWDRENGYTF. The CDR3 bases are TGTGCCAGCGCCTGGGACAGGGAGAACGGCTACACCTTC.

The chain recombines TRBV29-1 with TRBJ1-2; D gene uncertain. The CDR3 spans 13 residues. Trimming left V 8 bases short and J 6 bases short, with 19 bases between. Germline V CDR1 and CDR2: SQVTM, ANQGSEA. The CDR3 DNA sequence: TGCAGCCTCAGGAACCGAGAAAGCAATGGCTACACCTTC. It yields the protein CSLRNRESNGYTF.

This chain connects TRBV5-8 to TRBJ2-5; 13 bases are shared with TRBD2. The CDR3 length is 19 residues. Germline loops: CDR1 SGHTS, CDR2 YDEGEE. Trimming cost V 4 bases and J 1 base; bases outside gene matches: 13. The CDR3 DNA reads as TGTGCCAGCAGCCTAGGACTAGCGGGGGCCCGCACCATCCAAGAGACCCAGTACTTC. Protein product: CASSLGLAGARTIQETQYF.

Only one count was recorded for this clone. This sequence joins TRBV7-9 and TRBJ1-1; D might be TRBD1 (5 bases). Germline CDR1 and CDR2: SEHNR and FQNEAQ (reference sequence). The V gene lost 5 bases and the J gene lost 8 bases, with 21 bases spanning the gap. CDR3 length: 15 residues. The CDR3 DNA reads TGTGCCAGCAGCGCGGGGACCGACGATAGCATAGAAGCTTTCTTT. Amino acid sequence: CASSAGTDDSIEAFF. Full variable domain (rest looked up from reference TRBV7-9 and TRBJ1-1): DTGVSQNPRHKITKRGQNVTFRCDPISEHNRLYWYRQTLGQGPEFLTYFQNEAQLEKSRLLSDRFSAERPKGSFSTLEIQRTEQGDSAMYLCASSAGTDDSIEAFFGQGTRLTVV.

V gene TRBV29-1 combines with J gene TRBJ1-4; no firm D call. This CDR3 region has 11 residues. Trimming removed 4 bases from V and 7 bases from J, with 7 bases in between. Germline-derived CDR1 and CDR2 are SQVTM and ANQGSEA. The CDR3 here is CSVVSFEKLFF. The CDR3 DNA follows: TGCAGCGTTGTTAGTTTTGAAAAACTGTTTTTT. The variable domain in full, with the rest retrieved from reference TRBV29-1 and TRBJ1-4, is SAVISQKPSRDICQRGTSLTIQCQVDSQVTMMFWYRQQPGQSLTLIATANQGSEATYESGFVIDKFPISRPNLTFSTLTVSNMSPEDSSIYLCSVVSFEKLFFGSGTQLSVL.

The V and J genes are TRBV18 and TRBJ1-5; D call uncertain. Germline CDR1 is KGHSH and CDR2 is LQKENI. V gave up 2 bases and J gave up 5 bases, with 7 bases separating them. The length of the CDR3 is 13 residues. In DNA form, the CDR3 reads TGTGCCAGCTCACCATCCCGGTATCAGCCCCAGCATTTT. As protein: CASSPSRYQPQHF.

The chain recombines TRBV5-5 with TRBJ2-5; D is perhaps TRBD2 (7 bases). The CDR3 consists of 15 residues. The germline V gene has CDR1 SGHKS and CDR2 YYEKEE (reference sequence). V lost 0 bases and J lost 4, with 13 bases in between. In DNA form, the CDR3 reads TGTGCCAGCAGCTTGGTGACAGGCGGGGGAGAGACCCAGTACTTC. Residues: CASSLVTGGGETQYF.

The V call is TRBV29-1, the J call TRBJ2-5; D possibly corresponds to TRBD1 (6 bases). In germline, CDR1 is SQVTM, CDR2 ANQGSEA. This CDR3 region has 12 residues. Trimming removed 7 bases at V and 5 bases at J, with 14 bases between. CDR3 sequence: CSAHRDPETQYF. The CDR3 coding sequence is TGCAGCGCTCACAGGGACCCTGAGACCCAGTACTTC.